These T cell receptor beta chains were read from a single sample in a study of CD4 T cells in relation to SARS-CoV-2 and coronaviruses. TCRdb's table, derived via immunoSEQ multiplex PCR, lists solely in-frame clones and lacks some. The data contain roughly 61,000 clones, roughly 90% of them singletons. The source material was memory CD4+ T cells from PBMCs. These receptors all come from a human donor in good health. Each CDR3 is given with its conserved first and last residue. Fields, in order: clone size, J gene, V gene, CDR3 protein. The size field is filled for only some rows; it gives once, few, many or a size class.

.,TRBJ1-2,TRBV27,CATRHSYGYTF
.,TRBJ1-4,TRBV19,CASSRGSREKLFF
.,TRBJ2-3,TRBV30,CAWGVGSDTQYF
few,TRBJ2-5,TRBV28,CASSLGGQGRETQYF
.,TRBJ2-2,TRBV9,CASSDSLAGGSGELFF
few,TRBJ1-5,TRBV2,CASRGTGGSNQPQHF
once,TRBJ2-7,TRBV28,CASLDRWGPPSSYEQYF
.,TRBJ1-1,TRBV6-1,CASSEGTRMNTEAFF
.,TRBJ2-2,TRBV5-1,CASSPALAGGLTGELFF
.,TRBJ1-4,TRBV7-9,CASSLGMAGHNEKLFF
.,TRBJ2-4,TRBV2,CASSDEQVANIQYF
.,TRBJ2-7,TRBV27,CASRIGLDERGSYEQYF
.,TRBJ2-7,TRBV29-1,CSASTGAHEQYF
few,TRBJ1-1,TRBV27,CASKGGGDNRWF
.,TRBJ2-1,TRBV21-1,CALKSGQVKGNEQFF
.,TRBJ1-5,TRBV6-5,CASSYTQGGQPQHF
.,TRBJ1-3,TRBV18,CASSPPYASGNTIYF
.,TRBJ1-4,TRBV28,CASSSGAATNEKLFF
.,TRBJ2-1,TRBV7-3,CASSPGARERDEQFF
once,TRBJ1-2,TRBV6-4,CASSVRWGYTF
once,TRBJ1-1,TRBV2,CASNEQGAQGAAFF
.,TRBJ2-3,TRBV7-3,CASSLGSGRTDTQYF
.,TRBJ1-1,TRBV7-6,CASSLSPNGLTGVDTEAFF
.,TRBJ2-5,TRBV7-8,CASSLGGLAGGSETQYF
.,TRBJ2-2,TRBV18,CASSRPKGGNTGELFF
.,TRBJ2-1,TRBV3-1/TRBV3-2,CASSQGDRDTMRQFF
.,TRBJ2-3,TRBV21-1,CASSKKVGRGDRTDTQYF
.,TRBJ1-2,TRBV28,CASSLAQDGYTF
.,TRBJ2-7,TRBV5-1,CASRSPGLASYEQYF
.,TRBJ2-7,TRBV2,CASSPEVYEQYF
.,TRBJ2-1,TRBV5-1,CASSLSGSSNEQFF
.,TRBJ1-1,TRBV5-6,CASSPGGNTEAFF
.,TRBJ1-3,TRBV28,CASFAGTTGNTIYF
.,TRBJ1-2,TRBV3-1/TRBV3-2,CASSRQGWGYTF
once,TRBJ1-5,TRBV6-1,CASSEARGRDQPQHF
.,TRBJ2-1,TRBV29-1,CSVEGLAGTEQFF
.,TRBJ2-1,TRBV7-2,CASSLVGRGSYNEQFF
.,TRBJ1-2,TRBV27,CASRGERYGYTF
once,TRBJ1-1,TRBV9,CASSEGGMNTEAFF
.,TRBJ2-6,TRBV27,CASSLSRARGPGANVLTF
.,TRBJ2-1,TRBV5-4,CASSLVGGRGSNNEQFF
.,TRBJ2-2,TRBV15,CATGTGQGVTGELFF
.,TRBJ2-2,TRBV6-5,CASCLGDTGELFF
.,TRBJ2-7,TRBV10-1,CASRGGQREAPSREQYF